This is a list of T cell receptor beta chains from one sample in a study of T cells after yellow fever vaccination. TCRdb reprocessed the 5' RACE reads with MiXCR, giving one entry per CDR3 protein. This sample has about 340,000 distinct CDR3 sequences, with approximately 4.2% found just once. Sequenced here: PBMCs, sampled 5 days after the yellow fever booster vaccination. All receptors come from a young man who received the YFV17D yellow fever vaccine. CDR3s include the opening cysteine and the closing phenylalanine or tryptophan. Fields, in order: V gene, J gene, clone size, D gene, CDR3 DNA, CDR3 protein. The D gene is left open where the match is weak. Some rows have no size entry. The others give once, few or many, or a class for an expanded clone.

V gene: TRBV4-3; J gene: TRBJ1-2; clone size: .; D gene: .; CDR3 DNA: TGCGCCAGCAGTTACAGCGCCGGAGGTGGAGGGAATGGCTACACCTTC; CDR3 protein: CASSYSAGGGGNGYTF
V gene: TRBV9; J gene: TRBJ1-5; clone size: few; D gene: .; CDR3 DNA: TGTGCCAGCAGCGTAGCAAGTGGTCAGCCCCAGCATTTT; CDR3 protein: CASSVASGQPQHF
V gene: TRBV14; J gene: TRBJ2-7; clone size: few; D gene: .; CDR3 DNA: TGTGCCAGCAGCCAAGACGACAGCTACGAGCAGTACTTC; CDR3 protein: CASSQDDSYEQYF
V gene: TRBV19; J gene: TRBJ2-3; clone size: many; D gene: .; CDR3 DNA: TGTGCCAGTAGTATAGGGCCGGGAGATACGCAGTATTTT; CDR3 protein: CASSIGPGDTQYF
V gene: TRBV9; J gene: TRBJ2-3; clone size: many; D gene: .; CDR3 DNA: TGTGCCAGCAGCCCCCCCGTCGGACCAGATACGCAGTATTTT; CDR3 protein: CASSPPVGPDTQYF
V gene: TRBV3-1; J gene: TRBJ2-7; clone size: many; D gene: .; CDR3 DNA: TGTGCCAGCAGCCAAGTCTACGAGCAGTACTTC; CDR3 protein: CASSQVYEQYF
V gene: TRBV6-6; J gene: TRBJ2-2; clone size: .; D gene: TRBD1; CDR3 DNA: TGTGCCAGCTGGACAGGGCCCACCGGGGAGCTGTTTTTT; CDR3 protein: CASWTGPTGELFF
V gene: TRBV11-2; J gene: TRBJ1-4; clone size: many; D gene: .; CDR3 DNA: TGTGCCAGCAGCTTAGAGTCCCCCCGGGAAAAACTGTTTTTT; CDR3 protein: CASSLESPREKLFF
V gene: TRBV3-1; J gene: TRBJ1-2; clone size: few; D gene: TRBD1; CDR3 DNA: TGTGCCAGCAGCCAACCCTCCGGGACAGGGGTGTGGGGCTACACCTTC; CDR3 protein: CASSQPSGTGVWGYTF
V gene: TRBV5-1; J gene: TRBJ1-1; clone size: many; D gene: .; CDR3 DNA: TGCGCCAGCAGCTTGGGAACCACAGTGAACACTGAAGCTTTCTTT; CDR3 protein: CASSLGTTVNTEAFF
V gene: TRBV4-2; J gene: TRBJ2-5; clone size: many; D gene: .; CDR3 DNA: TGTGCCAGCAGCCAACTCGGGCAAGAGACCCAGTACTTC; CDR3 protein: CASSQLGQETQYF
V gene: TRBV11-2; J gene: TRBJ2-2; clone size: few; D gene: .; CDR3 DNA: TGTGCCAGCAGCTCTGTTCAGGGGTCCACCGGGGAGCTGTTTTTT; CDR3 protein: CASSSVQGSTGELFF